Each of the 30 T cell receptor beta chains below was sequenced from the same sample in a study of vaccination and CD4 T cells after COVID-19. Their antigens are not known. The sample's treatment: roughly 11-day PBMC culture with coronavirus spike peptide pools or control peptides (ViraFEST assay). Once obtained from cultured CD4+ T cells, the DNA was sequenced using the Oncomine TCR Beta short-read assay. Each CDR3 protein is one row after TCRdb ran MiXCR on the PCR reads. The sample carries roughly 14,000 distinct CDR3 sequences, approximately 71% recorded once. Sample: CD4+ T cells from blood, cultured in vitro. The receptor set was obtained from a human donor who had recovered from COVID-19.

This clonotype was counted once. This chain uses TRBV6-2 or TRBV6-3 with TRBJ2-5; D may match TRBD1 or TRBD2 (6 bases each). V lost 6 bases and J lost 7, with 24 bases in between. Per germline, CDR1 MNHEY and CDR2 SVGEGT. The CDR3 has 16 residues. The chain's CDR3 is CASSPRGGSGLSTQYF. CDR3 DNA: TGTGCCAGCAGCCCACGAGGGGGTTCGGGACTTTCGACCCAGTACTTC.

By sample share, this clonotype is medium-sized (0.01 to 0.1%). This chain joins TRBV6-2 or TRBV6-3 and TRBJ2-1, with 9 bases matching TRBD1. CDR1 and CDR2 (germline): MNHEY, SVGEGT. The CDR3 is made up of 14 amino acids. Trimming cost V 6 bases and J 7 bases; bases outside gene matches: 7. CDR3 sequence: CASRGTGKSNEQFF. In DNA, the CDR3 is TGTGCCAGCAGGGGGACAGGGAAATCAAATGAGCAGTTCTTC.

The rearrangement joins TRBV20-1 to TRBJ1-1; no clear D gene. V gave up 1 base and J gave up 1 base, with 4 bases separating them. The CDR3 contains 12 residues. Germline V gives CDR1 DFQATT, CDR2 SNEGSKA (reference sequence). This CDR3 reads CSARGANTEAFF. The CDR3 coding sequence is TGCAGTGCTAGAGGCGCGAACACTGAAGCTTTCTTT.

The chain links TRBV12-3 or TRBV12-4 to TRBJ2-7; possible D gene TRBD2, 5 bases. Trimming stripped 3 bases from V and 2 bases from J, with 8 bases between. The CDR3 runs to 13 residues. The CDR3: CASSFGIAYEQYF. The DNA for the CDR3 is TGTGCCAGCAGTTTCGGGATAGCCTACGAGCAGTACTTC.

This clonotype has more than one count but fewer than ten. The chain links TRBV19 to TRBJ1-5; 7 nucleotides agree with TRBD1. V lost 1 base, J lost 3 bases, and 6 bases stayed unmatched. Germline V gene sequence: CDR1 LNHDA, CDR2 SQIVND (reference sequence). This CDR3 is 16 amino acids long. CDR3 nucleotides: TGTGCCAGTAGTATAGGAGGCAGGGGGATCAATCAGCCCCAGCATTTT. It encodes CASSIGGRGINQPQHF.

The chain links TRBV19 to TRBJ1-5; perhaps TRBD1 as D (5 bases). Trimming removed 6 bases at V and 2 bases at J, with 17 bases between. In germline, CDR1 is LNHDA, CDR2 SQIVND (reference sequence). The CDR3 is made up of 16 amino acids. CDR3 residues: CASRRGREFRNQPQHF. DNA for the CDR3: TGTGCCAGTAGAAGGGGCAGGGAGTTTCGCAATCAGCCCCAGCATTTT.

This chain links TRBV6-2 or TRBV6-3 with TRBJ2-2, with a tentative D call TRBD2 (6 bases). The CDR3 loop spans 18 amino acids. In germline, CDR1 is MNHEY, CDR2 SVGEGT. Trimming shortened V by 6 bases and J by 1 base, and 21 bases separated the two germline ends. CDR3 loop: CASRASRAGRRNTGELFF. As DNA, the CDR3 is TGTGCCAGCAGGGCCTCTCGTGCGGGGAGGAGGAACACCGGGGAGCTGTTTTTT.

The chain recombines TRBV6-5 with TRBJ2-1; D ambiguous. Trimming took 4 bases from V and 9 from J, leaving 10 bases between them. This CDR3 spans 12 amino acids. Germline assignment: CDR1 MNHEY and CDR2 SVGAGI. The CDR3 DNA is TGTGCCAGCAGTTGGGGTATTGGTGAGCAGTTCTTC. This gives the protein CASSWGIGEQFF.

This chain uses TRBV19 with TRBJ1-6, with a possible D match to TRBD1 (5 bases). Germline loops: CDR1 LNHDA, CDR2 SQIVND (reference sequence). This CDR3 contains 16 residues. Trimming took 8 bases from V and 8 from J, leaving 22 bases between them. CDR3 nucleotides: TGTGCCAGTCGGATTAAGCGCAGGGAGGGTGATTCACCCCTCCACTTT. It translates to CASRIKRREGDSPLHF.

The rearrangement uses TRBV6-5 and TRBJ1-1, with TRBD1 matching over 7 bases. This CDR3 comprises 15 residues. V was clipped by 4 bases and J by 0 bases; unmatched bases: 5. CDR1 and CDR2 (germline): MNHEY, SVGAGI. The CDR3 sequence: CASSSGQALNTEAFF. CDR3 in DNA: TGTGCCAGCAGTTCTGGACAGGCCTTGAACACTGAAGCTTTCTTT.

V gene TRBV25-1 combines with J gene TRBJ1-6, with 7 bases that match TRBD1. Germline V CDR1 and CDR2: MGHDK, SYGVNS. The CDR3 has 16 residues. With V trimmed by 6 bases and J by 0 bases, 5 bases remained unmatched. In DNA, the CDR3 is TGTGCCAGCAGCGAGGGGGCGCGCTCCTATAATTCACCCCTCCACTTT. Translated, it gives CASSEGARSYNSPLHF.

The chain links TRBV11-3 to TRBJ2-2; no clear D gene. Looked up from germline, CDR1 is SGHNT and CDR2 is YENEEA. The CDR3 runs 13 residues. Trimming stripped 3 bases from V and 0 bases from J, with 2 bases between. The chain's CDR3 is CASSLANTGELFF. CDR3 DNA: TGTGCCAGCAGCTTGGCGAACACCGGGGAGCTGTTTTTT.

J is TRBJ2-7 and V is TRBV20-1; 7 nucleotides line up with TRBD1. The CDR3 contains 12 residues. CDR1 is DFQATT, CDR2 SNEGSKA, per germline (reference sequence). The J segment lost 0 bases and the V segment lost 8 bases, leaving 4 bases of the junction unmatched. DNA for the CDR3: TGCAGTTTGGGGACAGCCTCCTACGAGCAGTACTTC. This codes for CSLGTASYEQYF.

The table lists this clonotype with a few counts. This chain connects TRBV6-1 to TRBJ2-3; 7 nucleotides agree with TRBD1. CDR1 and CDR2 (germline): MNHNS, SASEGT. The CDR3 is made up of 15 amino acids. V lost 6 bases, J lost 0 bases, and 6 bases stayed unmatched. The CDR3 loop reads CASSRQGVSTDTQYF. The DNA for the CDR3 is TGTGCCAGCAGCCGACAGGGTGTTAGCACAGATACGCAGTATTTT.

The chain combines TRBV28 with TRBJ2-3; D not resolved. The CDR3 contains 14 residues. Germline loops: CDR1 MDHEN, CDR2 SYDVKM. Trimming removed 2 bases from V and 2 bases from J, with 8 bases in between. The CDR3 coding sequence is TGTGCCAGCAGTTTACCCCAGGCCACAGATACGCAGTATTTT. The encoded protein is CASSLPQATDTQYF. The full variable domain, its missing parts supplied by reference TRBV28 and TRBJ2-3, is DVKVTQSSRYLVKRTGEKVFLECVQDMDHENMFWYRQDPGLGLRLIYFSYDVKMKEKGDIPEGYSVSREKKERFSLILESASTNQTSMYLCASSLPQATDTQYFGPGTRLTVL.

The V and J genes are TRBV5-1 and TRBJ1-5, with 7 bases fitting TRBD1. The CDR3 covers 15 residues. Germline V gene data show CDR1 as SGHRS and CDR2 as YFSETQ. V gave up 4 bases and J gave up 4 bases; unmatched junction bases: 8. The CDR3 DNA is TGCGCCAGCAGCCCTACAGGGGATGGTAATCAGCCCCAGCATTTT. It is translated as CASSPTGDGNQPQHF. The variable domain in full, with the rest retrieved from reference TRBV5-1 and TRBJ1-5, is KAGVTQTPRYLIKTRGQQVTLSCSPISGHRSVSWYQQTPGQGLQFLFEYFSETQRNKGNFPGRFSGRQFSNSRSEMNVSTLELGDSALYLCASSPTGDGNQPQHFGDGTRLSIL.

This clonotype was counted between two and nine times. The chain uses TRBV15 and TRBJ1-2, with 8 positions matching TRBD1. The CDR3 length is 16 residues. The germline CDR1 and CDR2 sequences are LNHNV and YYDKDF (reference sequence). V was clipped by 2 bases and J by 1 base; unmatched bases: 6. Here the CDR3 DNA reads TGTGCCACCAGCAGATCTCGGACAGGGAGTAACTATGGCTACACCTTC. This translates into CATSRSRTGSNYGYTF. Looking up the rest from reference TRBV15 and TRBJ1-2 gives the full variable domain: DAMVIQNPRYQVTQFGKPVTLSCSQTLNHNVMYWYQQKSSQAPKLLFHYYDKDFNNEADTPDNFQSRRPNTSFCFLDIRSPGLGDTAMYLCATSRSRTGSNYGYTFGSGTRLTVV.

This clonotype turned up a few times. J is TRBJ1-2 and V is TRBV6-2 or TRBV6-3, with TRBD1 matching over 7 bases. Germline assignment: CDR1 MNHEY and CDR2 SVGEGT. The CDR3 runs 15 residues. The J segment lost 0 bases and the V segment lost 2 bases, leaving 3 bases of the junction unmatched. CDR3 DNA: TGTGCCAGCAGTTACCCTGGGACAGCTAACTATGGCTACACCTTC. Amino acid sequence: CASSYPGTANYGYTF.

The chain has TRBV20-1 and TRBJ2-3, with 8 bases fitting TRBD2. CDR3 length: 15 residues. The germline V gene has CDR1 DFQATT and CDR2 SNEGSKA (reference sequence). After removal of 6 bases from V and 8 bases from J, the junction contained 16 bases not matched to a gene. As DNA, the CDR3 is TGCAGTGCCCCGGTGGGGACTAGTGAAACCGTTACGCAGTATTTT. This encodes CSAPVGTSETVTQYF.

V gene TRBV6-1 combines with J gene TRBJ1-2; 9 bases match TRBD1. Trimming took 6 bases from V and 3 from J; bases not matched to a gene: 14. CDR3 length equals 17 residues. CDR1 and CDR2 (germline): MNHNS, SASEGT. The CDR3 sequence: CASSGGWDRAKHYGYTF. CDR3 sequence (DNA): TGTGCCAGCAGCGGGGGGTGGGACAGGGCTAAACACTATGGCTACACCTTC.

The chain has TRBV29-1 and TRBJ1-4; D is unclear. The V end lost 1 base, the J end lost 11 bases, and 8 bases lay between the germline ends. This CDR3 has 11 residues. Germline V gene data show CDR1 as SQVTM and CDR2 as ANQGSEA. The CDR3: CSVEGFGKLFF. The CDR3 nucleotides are TGCAGCGTTGAAGGGTTCGGGAAACTGTTTTTT.

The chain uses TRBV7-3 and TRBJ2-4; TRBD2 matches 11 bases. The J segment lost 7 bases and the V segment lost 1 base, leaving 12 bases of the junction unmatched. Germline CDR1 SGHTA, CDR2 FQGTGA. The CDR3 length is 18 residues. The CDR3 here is CASSLRGIRLAGSNIQYF. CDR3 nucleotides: TGTGCCAGCAGCTTAAGGGGAATACGACTAGCGGGAAGCAACATTCAGTACTTC. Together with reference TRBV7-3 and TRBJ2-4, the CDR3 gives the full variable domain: GAGVSQTPSNKVTEKGKYVELRCDPISGHTALYWYRQSLGQGPEFLIYFQGTGAADDSGLPNDRFFAVRPEGSVSTLKIQRTERGDSAVYLCASSLRGIRLAGSNIQYFGAGTRLSVL.

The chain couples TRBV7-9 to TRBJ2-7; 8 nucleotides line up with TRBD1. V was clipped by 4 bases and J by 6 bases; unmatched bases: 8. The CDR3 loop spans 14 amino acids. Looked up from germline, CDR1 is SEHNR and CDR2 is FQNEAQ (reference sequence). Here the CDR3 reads CASSSIRTGSEQYF. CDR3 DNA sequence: TGTGCCAGCAGCTCCATCAGGACAGGGTCCGAGCAGTACTTC. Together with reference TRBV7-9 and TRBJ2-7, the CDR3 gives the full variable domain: DTGVSQNPRHKITKRGQNVTFRCDPISEHNRLYWYRQTLGQGPEFLTYFQNEAQLEKSRLLSDRFSAERPKGSFSTLEIQRTEQGDSAMYLCASSSIRTGSEQYFGPGTRLTVT.

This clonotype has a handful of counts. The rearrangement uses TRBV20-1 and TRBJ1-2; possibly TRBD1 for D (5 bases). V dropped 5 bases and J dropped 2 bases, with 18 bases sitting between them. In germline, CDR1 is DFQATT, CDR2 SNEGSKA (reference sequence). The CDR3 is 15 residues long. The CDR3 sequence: CSALNAGRGNYGYTF. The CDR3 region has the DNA TGCAGTGCTTTAAACGCAGGGCGCGGGAACTATGGCTACACCTTC.

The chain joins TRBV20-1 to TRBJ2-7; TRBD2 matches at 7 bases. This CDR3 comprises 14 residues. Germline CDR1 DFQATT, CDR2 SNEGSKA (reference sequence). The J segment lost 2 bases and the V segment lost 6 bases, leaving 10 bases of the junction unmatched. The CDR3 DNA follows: TGCAGTGCCCCCAGCGGGGACCTAACCTACGAGCAGTACTTC. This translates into CSAPSGDLTYEQYF.

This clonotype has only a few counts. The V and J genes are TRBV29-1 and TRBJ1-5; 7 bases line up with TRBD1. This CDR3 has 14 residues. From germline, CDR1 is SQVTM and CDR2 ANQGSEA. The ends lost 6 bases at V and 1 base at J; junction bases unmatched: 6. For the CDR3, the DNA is TGCAGCGTCCGCACAGGGGTCAGCAATCAGCCCCAGCATTTT. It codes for CSVRTGVSNQPQHF.

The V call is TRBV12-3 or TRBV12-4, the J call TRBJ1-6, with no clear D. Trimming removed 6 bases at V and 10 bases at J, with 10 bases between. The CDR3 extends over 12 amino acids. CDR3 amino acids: CASSPKVSPLHF. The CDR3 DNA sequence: TGTGCCAGCAGCCCCAAGGTGTCACCCCTCCACTTT.

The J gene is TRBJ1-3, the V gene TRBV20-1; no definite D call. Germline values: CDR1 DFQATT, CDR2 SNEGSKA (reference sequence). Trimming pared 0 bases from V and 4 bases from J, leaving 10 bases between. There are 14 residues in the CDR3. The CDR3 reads CSARDQRGGNTIYF. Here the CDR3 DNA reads TGCAGTGCTAGAGATCAACGTGGAGGAAACACCATATATTTT.

CDR3 loop: CASSPSDRAEAFF. The CDR3 DNA follows: TGTGCCAGCAGCCCCAGTGATCGGGCTGAAGCTTTCTTT. This rearrangement joins TRBV7-9 to TRBJ1-1; no firm D call. Trimming removed 5 bases from V and 6 bases from J, with 13 bases in between. CDR1 is SEHNR and CDR2 is FQNEAQ in the germline V gene (reference sequence). This CDR3 spans 13 amino acids.

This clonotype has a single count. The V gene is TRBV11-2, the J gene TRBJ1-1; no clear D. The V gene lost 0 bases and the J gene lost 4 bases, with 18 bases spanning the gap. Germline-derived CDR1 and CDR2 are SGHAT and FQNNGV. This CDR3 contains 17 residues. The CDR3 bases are TGTGCCAGCAGCTTAGATCGGAGGGCGGAGCCTATCACTGAAGCTTTCTTT. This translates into CASSLDRRAEPITEAFF.